The 5 T cell receptor beta chains presented below share a single source sample, sequenced in a study of cytomegalovirus exposure and HLA in healthy donors. The study ran its PCR with 60 Vbeta and 13 Jbeta primers. The method was immunoSEQ multiplex PCR; TCRdb's version includes in-frame clones alone and lacks a portion of them. The table records roughly 130,000 clones, around 85% of them present only once. The sequencing input was PBMCs. The origin of the receptors is a woman between 45 and 60 years old in good health and CMV-seropositive.

The chain combines TRBV28 with TRBJ2-7; 9 positions agree with TRBD1. CDR3 length equals 14 residues. Unmatched junction bases numbered 10, after V lost 7 bases and J lost 6 bases. The germline V gene has CDR1 MDHEN and CDR2 SYDVKM. This CDR3 reads CASIRPGQGREQYF. CDR3 bases: TGTGCCAGCATCAGGCCGGGACAGGGACGCGAGCAGTACTTC.

The genes are TRBV5-1 and TRBJ2-7; D is unclear. In germline, CDR1 is SGHRS, CDR2 YFSETQ. The CDR3 spans 15 residues. V was pared by 4 bases and J by 4 bases, with 18 bases between. In nucleotides, the CDR3 is TGCGCCAGCAGCCAACGTGGCCCCATGTTATACGAGCAGTACTTC. Amino acid sequence: CASSQRGPMLYEQYF.

This clone was counted once. The V call is TRBV2, the J call TRBJ1-5; D call uncertain. The V gene's germline CDR1 is SNHLY and CDR2 FYNNEI. The CDR3 is 16 residues long. The ends were cut back, 8 bases at V and 4 bases at J, with 21 bases in the middle. DNA for the CDR3: TGTGCCAGCGACTTGAATCCTGGACTGGGGAATCAGCCCCAGCATTTT. It specifies CASDLNPGLGNQPQHF. The full variable domain, its missing parts supplied by reference TRBV2 and TRBJ1-5, is EPEVTQTPSHQVTQMGQEVILRCVPISNHLYFYWYRQILGQKVEFLVSFYNNEISEKSEIFDDQFSVERPDGSNFTLKIRSTKLEDSAMYFCASDLNPGLGNQPQHFGDGTRLSIL.

The chain has TRBV11-2 and TRBJ2-7; tentative D call: TRBD2 (7 bases). Trimming removed 5 bases from V and 6 bases from J, with 20 bases in between. The CDR3 has 15 amino acids. CDR1 is SGHAT and CDR2 is FQNNGV in the germline V gene. This CDR3 is CASSRRGGAVSEQYF. The DNA for the CDR3 is TGTGCCAGCAGCCGTAGGGGGGGGGCCGTGAGCGAGCAGTACTTC.

The chain joins TRBV28 to TRBJ1-2; 8 bases line up with TRBD1. Per the germline V gene, CDR1 is MDHEN and CDR2 is SYDVKM. The CDR3 is 13 residues long. The junction had 4 bases not matched to a gene; V was cut back by 6 bases and J by 4 bases. CDR3 protein: CASRDRAGYGYTF. DNA for the CDR3: TGTGCCAGCAGGGACAGGGCTGGCTATGGCTACACCTTC.